This entry concerns a single T cell receptor beta chain. The antigen is not known. This specimen comes from a study of CXCR3-negative and CXCR3-positive naive CD8 T cells. Study background: There were 120 million to 150 million TRB reads altogether, and each library had about 1.5 +/- 0.3 million of them.

Study-wide results and limits: TRB CDR3s of CXCR3-positive naive cells were more hydrophobic than those of CXCR3-negative naive cells. Naive subsets displayed similar surface CD5, and TCR strength was inferred from TRB CDR3 properties. For memory CD8+ cells diversity was much lower, but both naive subsets had comparably high diversity. The majority of assays used fresh PBMCs, and CXCR3 expression partially decreased after cryopreservation.

Germline CDR1 is DFQATT and CDR2 is SNEGSKA (reference sequence). The CDR3 is 14 residues long. The libraries of TRB cDNA were constructed through 5' RACE using UMI labels. TCRdb reanalyzed the 5' RACE reads, giving one entry per CDR3 protein sequence and no DNA. The repertoire table contains about 150,000 distinct CDR3 sequences. The sequence was obtained from a human donor in good health. Some clones in this sample may be carry-over from other donors' samples. The sequencing input was naive CXCR3+ CD8+ T cells from blood. The subset was: CD45RO-CCR7+CD27+CD95- naive CD8+ T cells expressing CXCR3 (TNR3+). V usage is TRBV20-1 and J usage is TRBJ2-1. This CDR3 is CSARDYRTNNEQFF.